This T cell receptor (beta chain) was identified during a study of cytomegalovirus exposure and HLA in healthy donors. Study results and caveats: Productive rates of about 87% or about 30% were seen for most TCR beta V segments in an earlier analysis.

Turning to this clone: Its antigen remains unidentified.

The study ran its PCR with 60 Vbeta and 13 Jbeta primers. Assay used: immunoSEQ multiplex PCR; TCRdb lists only in-frame clones, some missing. The data contain around 110,000 clones, 81% of them singletons. Deletions cut 3 bases from V and 8 bases from J, with 16 bases between. Germline values: CDR1 MGHRA, CDR2 YSYEKL. The CDR3 loop spans 15 amino acids. V gene TRBV4-1 combines with J gene TRBJ1-4; D ambiguous. Sequencing input: PBMCs. The TCR comes from a woman in her twenties or thirties in good health and CMV-seronegative. The CDR3 sequence is CASSHVAAAGEKLFF. CDR3 nucleotides: TGCGCCAGCAGCCACGTAGCGGCCGCCGGAGAAAAACTGTTTTTT.